This is a list of T cell receptor beta chains from one sample in a study of blood T cell repertoires in COVID-19. Profiling relied on immunoSEQ multiplex PCR, and the TCRdb table lists in-frame clones only, not all of them. This sample has more than 85,000 clones, with roughly 84% found just once. The sequenced sample was peripheral blood. All receptors come from a woman older than 75 with active or convalescent COVID-19. Both conserved end residues are part of each CDR3. D genes are given only for firm matches. Clone size is given for some rows only: seen once, a few or many times, or a class if the clone is expanded.

CDR3aa: CASSLVRDTQYF; CDR3nt: TGCGCCAGCAGCTTGGTTCGAGATACGCAGTATTTT; j_gene: TRBJ2-3; d_gene: -; v_gene: TRBV5-1; abundance: -
CDR3aa: CASSSWRIGEQYF; CDR3nt: TGTGCCAGCAGCTCCTGGAGGATCGGCGAGCAGTACTTC; j_gene: TRBJ2-7; d_gene: -; v_gene: TRBV11-1; abundance: -
CDR3aa: CASSLTVGPYEQYF; CDR3nt: TGCGCCAGCAGCTTAACAGTGGGTCCCTACGAGCAGTACTTC; j_gene: TRBJ2-7; d_gene: -; v_gene: TRBV5-1; abundance: -
CDR3aa: CASSLDAGPGNTIYF; CDR3nt: TGTGCCAGCAGCTTAGACGCGGGACCCGGAAACACCATATATTTT; j_gene: TRBJ1-3; d_gene: -; v_gene: TRBV11-2; abundance: -
CDR3aa: CASLPSGVGITSYGYTF; CDR3nt: TGTGCCAGCCTACCCTCAGGGGTTGGGATAACGAGCTATGGCTACACCTTC; j_gene: TRBJ1-2; d_gene: -; v_gene: TRBV21-1; abundance: -
CDR3aa: CASSELAGGPPYEQYF; CDR3nt: TGTGCCAGCAGTGAACTGGCGGGAGGGCCCCCCTACGAGCAGTACTTC; j_gene: TRBJ2-7; d_gene: TRBD2; v_gene: TRBV6-1; abundance: -
CDR3aa: CASSGTDLILYEQYF; CDR3nt: TGTGCCAGCAGTGGGACAGATTTGATCCTCTACGAGCAGTACTTC; j_gene: TRBJ2-7; d_gene: TRBD1; v_gene: TRBV6-2/TRBV6-3; abundance: -
CDR3aa: CASSPGTGVSPLHF; CDR3nt: TGTGCCAGCTCACCCGGGACAGGGGTTTCACCCCTCCACTTT; j_gene: TRBJ1-6; d_gene: TRBD1; v_gene: TRBV18; abundance: -
CDR3aa: CASSQSSGLSEKLFF; CDR3nt: TGTGCCAGCAGCCAAAGCTCGGGGTTATCTGAAAAACTGTTTTTT; j_gene: TRBJ1-4; d_gene: -; v_gene: TRBV3-1/TRBV3-2; abundance: -
CDR3aa: CASSLAQWGSGYEQYF; CDR3nt: TGTGCCAGCAGCTTAGCTCAATGGGGGAGCGGGTACGAGCAGTACTTC; j_gene: TRBJ2-7; d_gene: -; v_gene: TRBV7-9; abundance: once
CDR3aa: CASTPLAGRQNTQYF; CDR3nt: TGTGCTAGCACCCCTTTAGCGGGACGCCAGAATACGCAGTATTTT; j_gene: TRBJ2-3; d_gene: TRBD2; v_gene: TRBV7-7; abundance: -
CDR3aa: CSVQPDNEQFF; CDR3nt: TGCAGCGTCCAACCAGACAATGAGCAGTTCTTC; j_gene: TRBJ2-1; d_gene: -; v_gene: TRBV29-1; abundance: -
CDR3aa: CASSFRDTRTDTQYF; CDR3nt: TGTGCCAGCAGCTTCCGGGACACCCGCACAGATACGCAGTATTTT; j_gene: TRBJ2-3; d_gene: -; v_gene: TRBV9; abundance: -
CDR3aa: CASSYDRGAETQYF; CDR3nt: TGTGCCAGCAGCTACGACAGGGGCGCGGAGACCCAGTACTTC; j_gene: TRBJ2-5; d_gene: TRBD1; v_gene: TRBV7-9; abundance: -
CDR3aa: CASSIQGAYYNEQFF; CDR3nt: TGTGCCAGCAGCATACAGGGGGCGTACTACAATGAGCAGTTCTTC; j_gene: TRBJ2-1; d_gene: TRBD1; v_gene: TRBV7-2; abundance: -
CDR3aa: CASSFSADTQYF; CDR3nt: TGTGCCAGCAGCTTTAGCGCAGATACGCAGTATTTT; j_gene: TRBJ2-3; d_gene: -; v_gene: TRBV11-2; abundance: -
CDR3aa: CASSPKTLDPGGNTIYF; CDR3nt: TGTGCCAGCAGCCCCAAAACCCTCGATCCTGGCGGTAACACCATATATTTT; j_gene: TRBJ1-3; d_gene: -; v_gene: TRBV7-8; abundance: once
CDR3aa: CSASKGRTGSNTEAFF; CDR3nt: TGCAGTGCTAGTAAAGGCCGGACAGGGTCGAACACTGAAGCTTTCTTT; j_gene: TRBJ1-1; d_gene: TRBD1; v_gene: TRBV20-1; abundance: -
CDR3aa: CASSWVAGGLYNEQFF; CDR3nt: TGTGCCAGCAGCTGGGTAGCGGGAGGGTTGTACAATGAGCAGTTCTTC; j_gene: TRBJ2-1; d_gene: TRBD2; v_gene: TRBV5-4; abundance: -
CDR3aa: CASSNTQWAGVSYGYTF; CDR3nt: TGTGCCAGCAGCAATACCCAGTGGGCAGGGGTGAGCTATGGCTACACCTTC; j_gene: TRBJ1-2; d_gene: -; v_gene: TRBV28; abundance: -
CDR3aa: CSVVGTGDYTF; CDR3nt: TGCAGCGTTGTTGGGACAGGGGACTACACCTTC; j_gene: TRBJ1-2; d_gene: TRBD1; v_gene: TRBV29-1; abundance: -
CDR3aa: CASSQYRGNEQFF; CDR3nt: TGTGCCAGCAGCCAGTACAGGGGTAATGAGCAGTTCTTC; j_gene: TRBJ2-1; d_gene: TRBD1; v_gene: TRBV3-1/TRBV3-2; abundance: -
CDR3aa: CASKGEAGGNQPQHF; CDR3nt: TGTGCCAGCAAGGGGGAAGCCGGTGGCAATCAGCCCCAGCATTTT; j_gene: TRBJ1-5; d_gene: -; v_gene: TRBV28; abundance: -
CDR3aa: CASSDSGGRSEQFF; CDR3nt: TGTGCCAGCAGTGACTCGGGCGGGAGGAGTGAGCAGTTCTTC; j_gene: TRBJ2-1; d_gene: TRBD2; v_gene: TRBV6-4; abundance: -
CDR3aa: CASSIDRSGRALTKNIQYF; CDR3nt: TGTGCCAGTAGTATAGATCGGAGCGGGAGGGCCCTAACCAAAAACATTCAGTACTTC; j_gene: TRBJ2-4; d_gene: TRBD2; v_gene: TRBV19; abundance: -
CDR3aa: CASSPRRGSEAFF; CDR3nt: TGTGCCAGCTCACCAAGGAGAGGCTCTGAAGCTTTCTTT; j_gene: TRBJ1-1; d_gene: -; v_gene: TRBV18; abundance: -
CDR3aa: CASSEGGLAGVNEQFF; CDR3nt: TGTGCCAGCAGTGAGGGGGGTCTAGCGGGAGTTAATGAGCAGTTCTTC; j_gene: TRBJ2-1; d_gene: TRBD2; v_gene: TRBV2; abundance: -
CDR3aa: CASSIGQGAYGYTF; CDR3nt: TGTGCCAGTAGTATAGGACAGGGGGCCTATGGCTACACCTTC; j_gene: TRBJ1-2; d_gene: TRBD1; v_gene: TRBV19; abundance: -
CDR3aa: CASSQQIMTGNIQYF; CDR3nt: TGCGCCAGCAGCCAACAGATCATGACTGGGAACATTCAGTACTTC; j_gene: TRBJ2-4; d_gene: -; v_gene: TRBV4-1; abundance: once
CDR3aa: CSASKGVNYGYTF; CDR3nt: TGCAGTGCTAGTAAAGGGGTGAACTATGGCTACACCTTC; j_gene: TRBJ1-2; d_gene: -; v_gene: TRBV20-1; abundance: -
CDR3aa: CASSQSRENTEAFF; CDR3nt: TGTGCCAGCAGCCAATCCAGGGAGAACACTGAAGCTTTCTTT; j_gene: TRBJ1-1; d_gene: -; v_gene: TRBV4-2; abundance: -
CDR3aa: CASSGWTSGREDTQYF; CDR3nt: TGTGCCAGCAGCGGATGGACTAGCGGGAGGGAGGATACGCAGTATTTT; j_gene: TRBJ2-3; d_gene: TRBD2; v_gene: TRBV11-3; abundance: once
CDR3aa: CASSSWTGSTREQFF; CDR3nt: TGTGCCAGCAGTTCTTGGACAGGTTCTACCAGGGAGCAGTTCTTC; j_gene: TRBJ2-1; d_gene: TRBD1; v_gene: TRBV27; abundance: -
CDR3aa: CASSSTGNSYEQYF; CDR3nt: TGTGCCAGTAGTTCGACAGGGAACTCCTACGAGCAGTACTTC; j_gene: TRBJ2-7; d_gene: TRBD1; v_gene: TRBV19; abundance: -
CDR3aa: CASSSTGGDREQYF; CDR3nt: TGCGCCAGCAGTTCGACAGGGGGCGACCGGGAGCAGTACTTC; j_gene: TRBJ2-7; d_gene: TRBD1; v_gene: TRBV5-1; abundance: -
CDR3aa: CASSPGLAGGPYYTQYF; CDR3nt: TGCGCCAGCAGCCCGGGACTAGCGGGAGGGCCCTACTATACGCAGTATTTT; j_gene: TRBJ2-3; d_gene: TRBD2; v_gene: TRBV5-1; abundance: -
CDR3aa: CASSDLDSIEAFF; CDR3nt: TGTGCCAGCAGTGATCTGGACAGCATCGAAGCTTTCTTT; j_gene: TRBJ1-1; d_gene: -; v_gene: TRBV2; abundance: few
CDR3aa: CASSQVQGKHSGNTIYF; CDR3nt: TGTGCCAGCAGCCAAGTCCAGGGCAAACACTCTGGAAACACCATATATTTT; j_gene: TRBJ1-3; d_gene: -; v_gene: TRBV3-1/TRBV3-2; abundance: -
CDR3aa: CSTRTSGSTDTQYF; CDR3nt: TGCAGCACCAGGACTAGCGGGAGTACAGATACGCAGTATTTT; j_gene: TRBJ2-3; d_gene: TRBD2; v_gene: TRBV29-1; abundance: -
CDR3aa: CASKVKIGYQLPHF; CDR3nt: TGTGCCAGTAAGGTCAAGATCGGGTACCAACTCCCGCATTTT; j_gene: TRBJ1-5; d_gene: -; v_gene: TRBV19; abundance: -
CDR3aa: CASRVTGTSGNNEQFF; CDR3nt: TGTGCCAGCAGAGTGACCGGGACTAGCGGAAACAATGAGCAGTTCTTC; j_gene: TRBJ2-1; d_gene: TRBD2; v_gene: TRBV7-3; abundance: -
CDR3aa: CASSLSTSGSYEQYF; CDR3nt: TGTGCCAGCAGTTTATCCACTAGCGGGTCCTACGAGCAGTACTTC; j_gene: TRBJ2-7; d_gene: TRBD2; v_gene: TRBV27; abundance: -
CDR3aa: CASSSYYSYEQYF; CDR3nt: TGTGCCAGCAGCTCGTACTACTCCTACGAGCAGTACTTC; j_gene: TRBJ2-7; d_gene: -; v_gene: TRBV7-2; abundance: -
CDR3aa: CASSLASSRSYNEQFF; CDR3nt: TGTGCCAGCAGCTTAGCTTCTAGCCGCTCCTACAATGAGCAGTTCTTC; j_gene: TRBJ2-1; d_gene: -; v_gene: TRBV7-2; abundance: -
CDR3aa: CASSQATADTQYF; CDR3nt: TGTGCCAGCAGCCAAGCCACGGCAGATACGCAGTATTTT; j_gene: TRBJ2-3; d_gene: -; v_gene: TRBV14; abundance: -
CDR3aa: CASSPFVSGSSYEQYF; CDR3nt: TGTGCCAGCAGCCCATTTGTAAGCGGGAGTTCCTACGAGCAGTACTTC; j_gene: TRBJ2-7; d_gene: TRBD2; v_gene: TRBV7-9; abundance: -
CDR3aa: CASRRQGARETGANVLTF; CDR3nt: TGTGCCAGTAGGAGACAGGGGGCGCGAGAGACTGGGGCCAACGTCCTGACTTTC; j_gene: TRBJ2-6; d_gene: TRBD1; v_gene: TRBV19; abundance: -
CDR3aa: CASSADSPSNSPLHF; CDR3nt: TGTGCCAGCAGCGCCGACTCCCCAAGCAATTCACCCCTCCACTTT; j_gene: TRBJ1-6; d_gene: -; v_gene: TRBV7-6; abundance: once
CDR3aa: CASSRVGQGTEAFF; CDR3nt: TGCGCCAGCAGCCGCGTCGGACAAGGGACTGAAGCTTTCTTT; j_gene: TRBJ1-1; d_gene: -; v_gene: TRBV5-1; abundance: -
CDR3aa: CATSRDRSGLYEQYF; CDR3nt: TGTGCCACCAGCAGAGATCGTTCAGGGCTCTACGAGCAGTACTTC; j_gene: TRBJ2-7; d_gene: -; v_gene: TRBV15; abundance: -
CDR3aa: CASSLGQGLGEQFF; CDR3nt: TGCGCCAGCAGCTTGGGACAGGGCCTGGGGGAGCAGTTCTTC; j_gene: TRBJ2-1; d_gene: TRBD1; v_gene: TRBV5-1; abundance: -
CDR3aa: CASSRRTGEQFF; CDR3nt: TGTGCCAGCAGCAGGAGGACAGGGGAGCAGTTCTTC; j_gene: TRBJ2-1; d_gene: TRBD1; v_gene: TRBV7-8; abundance: -
CDR3aa: CASTMMGAGRVQPQHF; CDR3nt: TGTGCCAGCACAATGATGGGGGCCGGTAGGGTACAGCCCCAGCATTTT; j_gene: TRBJ1-5; d_gene: -; v_gene: TRBV6-6; abundance: few
CDR3aa: CASNLMDRAEAFF; CDR3nt: TGTGCCAGCAACCTCATGGACAGGGCTGAAGCTTTCTTT; j_gene: TRBJ1-1; d_gene: TRBD1; v_gene: TRBV12-3/TRBV12-4; abundance: once
CDR3aa: CASSGYRGRPGNTIYF; CDR3nt: TGTGCCAGCAGCGGATACAGGGGGCGGCCTGGGAACACCATATATTTT; j_gene: TRBJ1-3; d_gene: TRBD1; v_gene: TRBV11-2; abundance: -